This T cell receptor (beta chain) was identified in a study of T-cell memory formation after mild COVID-19. Study-wide background: TCR clusters largely stayed donor specific. Study findings and constraints: Whether second-wave clones peaking at day 37 were SARS-CoV-2 specific went unconfirmed. Contracting clones from day 15 to 85 had balanced CD4/CD8; later expanders favoured CD4+.

Germline assignment: CDR1 MNHEY and CDR2 SVGAGI. The CDR3 has 16 residues. The V and J ends lost 6 bases and 3 bases respectively, with 21 bases between them. The sample holds a few counts of this clonotype. Its cognate antigen is unknown. It was 5'RACE with constant-segment primers that produced the TCR alpha and TCR beta cDNA libraries, which carried sample barcodes and UMIs. MiXCR, run by TCRdb on the 5' RACE reads, gives a single entry per CDR3 protein. The sample holds fewer than 650,000 distinct CDR3 sequences, roughly 21% seen once. The TCR was taken from an adult woman who had mild COVID-19 (a few samples of this study predate the infection). Cell type and time point are not known. The V and J genes are TRBV6-5 and TRBJ2-7; the D gene is possibly TRBD1 (5 bases). Sequenced input: PBMCs or a T cell subset sorted from them (not recorded which). This CDR3 reads CASRMTTGPTHYEQYF. In DNA, the CDR3 is TGTGCCAGCAGGATGACCACAGGTCCAACCCACTACGAGCAGTACTTC.